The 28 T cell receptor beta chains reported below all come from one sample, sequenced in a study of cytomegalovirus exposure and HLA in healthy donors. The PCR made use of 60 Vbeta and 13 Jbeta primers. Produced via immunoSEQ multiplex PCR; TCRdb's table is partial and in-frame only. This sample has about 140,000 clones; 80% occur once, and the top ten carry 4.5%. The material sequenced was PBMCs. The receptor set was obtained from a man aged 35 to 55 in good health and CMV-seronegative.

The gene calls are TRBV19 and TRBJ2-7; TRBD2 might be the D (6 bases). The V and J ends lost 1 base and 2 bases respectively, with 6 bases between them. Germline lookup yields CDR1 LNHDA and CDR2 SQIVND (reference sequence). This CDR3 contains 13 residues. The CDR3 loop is CASSIAGAYEQYF. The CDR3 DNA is TGTGCCAGTAGTATAGCGGGGGCCTACGAGCAGTACTTC.

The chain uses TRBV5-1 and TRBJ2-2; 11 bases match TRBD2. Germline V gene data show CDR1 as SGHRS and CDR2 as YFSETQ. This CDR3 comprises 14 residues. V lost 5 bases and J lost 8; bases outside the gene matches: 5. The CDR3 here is CASRLAGGPGELFF. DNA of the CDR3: TGCGCCAGCAGGCTAGCGGGGGGCCCTGGGGAGCTGTTTTTT.

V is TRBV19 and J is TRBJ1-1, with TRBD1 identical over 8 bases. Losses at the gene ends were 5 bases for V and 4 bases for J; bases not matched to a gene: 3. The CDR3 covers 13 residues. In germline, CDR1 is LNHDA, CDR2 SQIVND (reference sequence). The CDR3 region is CASSFRGLTEAFF. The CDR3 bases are TGTGCCAGTAGTTTCAGGGGGCTCACTGAAGCTTTCTTT.

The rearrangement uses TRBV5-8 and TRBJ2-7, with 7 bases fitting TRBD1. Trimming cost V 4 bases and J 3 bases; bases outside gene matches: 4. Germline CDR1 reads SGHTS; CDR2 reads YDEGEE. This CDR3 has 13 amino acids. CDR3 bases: TGTGCCAGCAGCAAGGGACAGCACTACGAGCAGTACTTC. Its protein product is CASSKGQHYEQYF.

The CDR3 DNA reads TGTGCCAGCAGCTTAGGAAGGACAGCCCGCTACGAGCAGTACTTC. Translation gives CASSLGRTARYEQYF. V gene TRBV11-2 combines with J gene TRBJ2-7; the D gene is possibly TRBD1 (6 bases). V lost 1 base to trimming and J lost 3 bases, with 13 bases between them. CDR3 size: 15 residues. Germline V gene sequence: CDR1 SGHAT, CDR2 FQNNGV.

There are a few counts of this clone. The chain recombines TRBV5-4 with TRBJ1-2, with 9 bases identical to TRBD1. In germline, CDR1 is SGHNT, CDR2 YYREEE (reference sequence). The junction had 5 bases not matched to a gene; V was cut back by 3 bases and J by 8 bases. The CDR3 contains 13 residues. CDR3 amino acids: CASSSQGAGGYTF. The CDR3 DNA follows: TGTGCCAGCAGCTCACAGGGGGCGGGAGGCTACACCTTC. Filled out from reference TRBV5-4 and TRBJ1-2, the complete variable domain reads ETGVTQSPTHLIKTRGQQVTLRCSSQSGHNTVSWYQQALGQGPQFIFQYYREEENGRGNFPPRFSGLQFPNYSSELNVNALELDDSALYLCASSSQGAGGYTFGSGTRLTVV.

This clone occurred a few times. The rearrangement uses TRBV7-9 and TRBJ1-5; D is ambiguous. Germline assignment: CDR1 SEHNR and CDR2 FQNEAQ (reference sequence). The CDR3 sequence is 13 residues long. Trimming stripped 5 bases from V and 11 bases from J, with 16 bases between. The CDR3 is CASSPLDGVAQHF. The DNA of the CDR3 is TGTGCCAGCAGCCCCCTAGACGGTGTGGCCCAGCATTTT.

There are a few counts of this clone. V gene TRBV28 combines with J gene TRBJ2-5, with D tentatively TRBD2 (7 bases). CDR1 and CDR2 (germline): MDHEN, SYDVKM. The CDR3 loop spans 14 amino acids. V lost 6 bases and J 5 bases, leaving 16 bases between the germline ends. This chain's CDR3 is CASSRRGGRETQYF. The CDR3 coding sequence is TGTGCCAGCAGCCGTCGCGGGGGCCGGGAGACCCAGTACTTC.

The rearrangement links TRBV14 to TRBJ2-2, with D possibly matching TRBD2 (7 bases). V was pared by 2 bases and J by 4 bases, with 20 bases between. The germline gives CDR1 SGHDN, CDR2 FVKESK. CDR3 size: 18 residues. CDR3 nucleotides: TGTGCCAGCAGCCAACGGGGGGCTTATCGCGGAGGCACCGGGGAGCTGTTTTTT. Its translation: CASSQRGAYRGGTGELFF. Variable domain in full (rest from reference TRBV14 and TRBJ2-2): EAGVTQFPSHSVIEKGQTVTLRCDPISGHDNLYWYRRVMGKEIKFLLHFVKESKQDESGMPNNRFLAERTGGTYSTLKVQPAELEDSGVYFCASSQRGAYRGGTGELFFGEGSRLTVL.

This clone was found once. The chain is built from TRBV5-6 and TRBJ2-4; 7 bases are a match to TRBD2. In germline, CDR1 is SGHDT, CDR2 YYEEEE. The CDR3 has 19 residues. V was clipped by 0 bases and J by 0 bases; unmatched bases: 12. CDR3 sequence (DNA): TGTGCCAGCAGCTTGGCTGGACTAGTAGGGGTCCTAGCCAAAAACATTCAGTACTTC. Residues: CASSLAGLVGVLAKNIQYF.

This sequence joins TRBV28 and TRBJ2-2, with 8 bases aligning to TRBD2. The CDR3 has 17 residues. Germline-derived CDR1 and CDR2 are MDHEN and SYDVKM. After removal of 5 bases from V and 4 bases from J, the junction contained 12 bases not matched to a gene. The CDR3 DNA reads TGTGCCAGCAGTCCACTAGGCGGGGGGCTAGGCACCGGGGAGCTGTTTTTT. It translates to CASSPLGGGLGTGELFF. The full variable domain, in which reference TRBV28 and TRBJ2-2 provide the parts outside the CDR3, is DVKVTQSSRYLVKRTGEKVFLECVQDMDHENMFWYRQDPGLGLRLIYFSYDVKMKEKGDIPEGYSVSREKKERFSLILESASTNQTSMYLCASSPLGGGLGTGELFFGEGSRLTVL.

CDR3 loop: CASSEDSGNTIYF. In nucleotides, the CDR3 is TGTGCCAGCAGTGAGGACTCTGGAAACACCATATATTTT. The chain links TRBV9 to TRBJ1-3; D is unclear. V lost 5 bases, J lost 0 bases, and 6 bases lay in between. This CDR3 contains 13 residues. The germline V gene has CDR1 SGDLS and CDR2 YYNGEE.

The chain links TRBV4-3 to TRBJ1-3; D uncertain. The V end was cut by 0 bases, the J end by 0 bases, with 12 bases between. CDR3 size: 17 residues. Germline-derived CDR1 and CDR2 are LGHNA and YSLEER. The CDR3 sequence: CASSQDREGPSGNTIYF. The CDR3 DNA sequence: TGCGCCAGCAGCCAAGATCGGGAGGGCCCCTCTGGAAACACCATATATTTT.

DNA of the CDR3: TGTGCCAGCAGCGTAGAGGGCGGGTTCACAGATACGCAGTATTTT. Translated, it gives CASSVEGGFTDTQYF. The chain has TRBV9 and TRBJ2-3; D might be TRBD2 (5 bases). Germline lookup yields CDR1 SGDLS and CDR2 YYNGEE. The CDR3 is 15 residues long. The V gene lost 0 bases and the J gene lost 2 bases, with 10 bases spanning the gap.

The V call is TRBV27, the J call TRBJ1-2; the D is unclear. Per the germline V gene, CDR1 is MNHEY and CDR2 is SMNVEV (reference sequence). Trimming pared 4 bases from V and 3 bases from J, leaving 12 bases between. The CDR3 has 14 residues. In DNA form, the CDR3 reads TGTGCCAGCAGTTCGGGCGGGTACGACTATGGCTACACCTTC. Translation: CASSSGGYDYGYTF.

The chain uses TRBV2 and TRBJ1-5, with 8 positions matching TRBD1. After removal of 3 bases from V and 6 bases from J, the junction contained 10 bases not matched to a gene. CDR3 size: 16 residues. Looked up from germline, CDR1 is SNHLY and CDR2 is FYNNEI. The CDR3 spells CASSEHGQGEGQPQHF. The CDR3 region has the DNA TGTGCCAGCAGTGAGCACGGACAGGGCGAGGGTCAGCCCCAGCATTTT.

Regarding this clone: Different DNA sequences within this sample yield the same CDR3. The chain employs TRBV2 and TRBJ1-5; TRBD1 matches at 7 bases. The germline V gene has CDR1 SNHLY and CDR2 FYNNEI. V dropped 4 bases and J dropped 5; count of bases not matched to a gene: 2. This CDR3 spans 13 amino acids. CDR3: CASSGQGYQPQHF. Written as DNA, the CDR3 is TGTGCCAGCAGTGGACAGGGATATCAGCCCCAGCATTTT.

CDR3 sequence reads: CASSPPTVANEQFF. Here the CDR3 DNA reads TGTGCCAGCAGCCCCCCGACAGTGGCCAATGAGCAGTTCTTC. This chain uses TRBV7-2 with TRBJ2-1, with a tentative D call TRBD1 (5 bases). Looked up from germline, CDR1 is SGHTA and CDR2 is FQGNSA. The CDR3 sequence is 14 residues long. Between the trimmed V and J ends, which lost 5 bases and 6 bases, there was a span of 14 bases.

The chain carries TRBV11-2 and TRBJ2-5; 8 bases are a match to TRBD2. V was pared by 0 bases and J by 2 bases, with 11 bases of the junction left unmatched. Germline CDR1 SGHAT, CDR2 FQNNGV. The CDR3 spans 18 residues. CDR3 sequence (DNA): TGTGCCAGCAGCTTAGATGGTAGCCTAGCGGGTCCTCAAGAGACCCAGTACTTC. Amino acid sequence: CASSLDGSLAGPQETQYF.

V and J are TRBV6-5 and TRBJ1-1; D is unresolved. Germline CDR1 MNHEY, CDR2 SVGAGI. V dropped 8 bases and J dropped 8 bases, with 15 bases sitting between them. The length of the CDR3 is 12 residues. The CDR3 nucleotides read TGTGCCAGCGGCCCGAGGGAGAGAGAAGCTTTCTTT. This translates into CASGPREREAFF.

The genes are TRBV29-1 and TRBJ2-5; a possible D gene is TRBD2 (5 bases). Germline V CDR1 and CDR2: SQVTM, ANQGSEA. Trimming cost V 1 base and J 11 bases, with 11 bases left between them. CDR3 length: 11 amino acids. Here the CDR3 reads CSVEVTGEQYF. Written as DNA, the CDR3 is TGCAGCGTTGAAGTCACCGGGGAGCAGTACTTC. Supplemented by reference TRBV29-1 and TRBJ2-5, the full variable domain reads SAVISQKPSRDICQRGTSLTIQCQVDSQVTMMFWYRQQPGQSLTLIATANQGSEATYESGFVIDKFPISRPNLTFSTLTVSNMSPEDSSIYLCSVEVTGEQYFGPGTRLLVL.

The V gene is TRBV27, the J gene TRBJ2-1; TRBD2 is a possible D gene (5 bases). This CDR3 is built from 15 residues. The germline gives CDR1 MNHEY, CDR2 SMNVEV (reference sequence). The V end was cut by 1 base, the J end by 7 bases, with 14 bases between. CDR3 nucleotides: TGTGCCAGCAGTTTATTGGTAGCGTCTGGGAATGAGCAGTTCTTC. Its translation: CASSLLVASGNEQFF.

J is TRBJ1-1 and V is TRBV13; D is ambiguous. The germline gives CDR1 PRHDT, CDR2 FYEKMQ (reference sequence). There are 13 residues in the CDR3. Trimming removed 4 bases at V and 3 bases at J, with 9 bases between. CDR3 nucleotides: TGTGCCAGCAGCTCCTATACAGACACTGAAGCTTTCTTT. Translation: CASSSYTDTEAFF.

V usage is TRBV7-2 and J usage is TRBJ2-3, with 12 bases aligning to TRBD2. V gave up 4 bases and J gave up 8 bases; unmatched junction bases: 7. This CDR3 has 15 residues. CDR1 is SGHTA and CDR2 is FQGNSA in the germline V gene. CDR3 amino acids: CASSSTSGGSTTQYF. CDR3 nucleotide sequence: TGTGCCAGCAGCTCCACTAGCGGGGGGTCCACTACGCAGTATTTT. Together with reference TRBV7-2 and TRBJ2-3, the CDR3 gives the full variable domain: GAGVSQSPSNKVTEKGKDVELRCDPISGHTALYWYRQSLGQGLEFLIYFQGNSAPDKSGLPSDRFSAERTGGSVSTLTIQRTQQEDSAVYLCASSSTSGGSTTQYFGPGTRLTVL.

This CDR3 is CASSVTGSGANVLTF. The CDR3, as DNA: TGCGCCAGCAGCGTGACAGGGTCTGGGGCCAACGTCCTGACTTTC. The chain is built from TRBV5-1 and TRBJ2-6; 7 nucleotides align to TRBD1. V dropped 4 bases and J dropped 1; count of bases not matched to a gene: 2. The CDR3 consists of 15 residues. Germline V gives CDR1 SGHRS, CDR2 YFSETQ.

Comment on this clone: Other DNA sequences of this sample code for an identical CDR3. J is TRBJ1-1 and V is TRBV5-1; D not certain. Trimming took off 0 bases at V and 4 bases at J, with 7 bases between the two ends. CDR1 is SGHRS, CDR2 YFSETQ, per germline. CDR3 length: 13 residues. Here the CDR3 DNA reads TGCGCCAGCAGCTTGGTGCCAGGCACTGAAGCTTTCTTT. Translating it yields CASSLVPGTEAFF.

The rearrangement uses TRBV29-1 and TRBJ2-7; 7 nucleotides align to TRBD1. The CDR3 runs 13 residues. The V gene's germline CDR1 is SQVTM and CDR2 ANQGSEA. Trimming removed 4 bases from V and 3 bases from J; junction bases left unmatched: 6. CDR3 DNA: TGCAGCGTTGTCGGACAGGACTTCTACGAGCAGTACTTC. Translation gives CSVVGQDFYEQYF.

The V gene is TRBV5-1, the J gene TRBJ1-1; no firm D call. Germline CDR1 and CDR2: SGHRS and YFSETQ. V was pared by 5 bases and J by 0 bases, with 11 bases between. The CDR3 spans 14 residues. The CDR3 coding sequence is TGCGCCAGCAGTGAGGGCTATATGAACACTGAAGCTTTCTTT. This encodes CASSEGYMNTEAFF. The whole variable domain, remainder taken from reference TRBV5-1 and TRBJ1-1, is KAGVTQTPRYLIKTRGQQVTLSCSPISGHRSVSWYQQTPGQGLQFLFEYFSETQRNKGNFPGRFSGRQFSNSRSEMNVSTLELGDSALYLCASSEGYMNTEAFFGQGTRLTVV.